These 6 T cell receptor beta chains were sequenced from one sample in a study of T cell changes during pregnancy in multiple sclerosis. Using immunoSEQ multiplex PCR, the repertoire was profiled, and TCRdb retains in-frame clones only, with some absent. The sample carries over 70,000 clones, approximately 94% recorded once. The source was peripheral blood, collected in the third trimester of pregnancy. These receptors were collected from a female donor with multiple sclerosis, enrolled in a pregnancy study.

The V and J genes are TRBV27 and TRBJ2-1; TRBD2 aligns across 7 bases. There are 16 residues in the CDR3. Trimming took 5 bases from V and 5 from J; bases not matched to a gene: 12. In germline, CDR1 is MNHEY, CDR2 SMNVEV (reference sequence). The CDR3 DNA sequence: TGTGCCAGCAGTCCTTGGAGCGGGATAAATAACAATGAGCAGTTCTTC. Translation: CASSPWSGINNNEQFF.

This clone was seen more than once but under ten times. The chain joins TRBV4-3 to TRBJ1-1; D is uncertain. This CDR3 spans 14 amino acids. Germline V CDR1 and CDR2: LGHNA, YSLEER. The V end lost 2 bases, the J end lost 4 bases, and 11 bases lay between the germline ends. The CDR3 DNA is TGCGCCAGCAGCCAATATGGGCGGGGCACTGAAGCTTTCTTT. Protein sequence: CASSQYGRGTEAFF.

The V and J genes are TRBV19 and TRBJ2-3; the D is unclear. CDR3 length: 11 residues. V lost 6 bases and J lost 5, with 6 bases in between. Germline V CDR1 and CDR2: LNHDA, SQIVND (reference sequence). The CDR3 loop is CASSLGDTQYF. The CDR3, as DNA: TGTGCCAGTAGCCTCGGAGATACGCAGTATTTT.

The chain links TRBV11-2 to TRBJ2-7; a weak D match, TRBD2 (6 bases). The CDR3 loop spans 17 amino acids. V lost 0 bases and J 3 bases, leaving 18 bases between the germline ends. Germline CDR1 and CDR2: SGHAT and FQNNGV. The CDR3 DNA follows: TGTGCCAGCAGCTTAGAAGAGTGGGGAGAGGGACTCTACGAGCAGTACTTC. Protein product: CASSLEEWGEGLYEQYF.

The chain employs TRBV28 and TRBJ1-1; 8 bases are shared with TRBD1. Germline values: CDR1 MDHEN, CDR2 SYDVKM. The J segment lost 5 bases and the V segment lost 6 bases, leaving 8 bases of the junction unmatched. The CDR3 is made up of 14 amino acids. The CDR3 is CASSDYQGATEAFF. The CDR3 DNA reads as TGTGCCAGCAGCGATTATCAGGGGGCGACTGAAGCTTTCTTT.

In its sample, this clone was seen once. The chain carries TRBV4-3 and TRBJ2-3; a possible D gene is TRBD2 (5 bases). This CDR3 region has 20 residues. Trimming removed 0 bases at V and 1 base at J, with 23 bases between. Per germline, CDR1 LGHNA and CDR2 YSLEER. CDR3 coding DNA: TGCGCCAGCAGCCAAGATCTGTCCAGTACTAGTATGCTTGGCACAGATACGCAGTATTTT. Protein: CASSQDLSSTSMLGTDTQYF.